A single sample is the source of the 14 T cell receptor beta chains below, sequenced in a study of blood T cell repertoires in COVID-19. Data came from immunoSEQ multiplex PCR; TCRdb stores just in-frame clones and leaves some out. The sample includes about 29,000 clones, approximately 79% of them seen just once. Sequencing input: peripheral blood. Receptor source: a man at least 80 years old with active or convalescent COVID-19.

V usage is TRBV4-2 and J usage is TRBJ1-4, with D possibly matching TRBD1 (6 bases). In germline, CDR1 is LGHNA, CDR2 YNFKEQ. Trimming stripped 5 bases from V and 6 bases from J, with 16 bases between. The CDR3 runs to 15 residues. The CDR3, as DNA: TGTGCCAGCAGCGACCGAGGGGAGGGGGATGAAAAACTGTTTTTT. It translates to CASSDRGEGDEKLFF.

The CDR3 bases are TGTGCCAGCAGTCGGACAGGGAACACTGAAGCTTTCTTT. The encoded protein is CASSRTGNTEAFF. This sequence joins TRBV6-4 and TRBJ1-1, with 7 positions matching TRBD1. Germline V gene data show CDR1 as MRHNA and CDR2 as SNTAGT. The CDR3 has 13 residues. The J segment lost 1 base and the V segment lost 5 bases, leaving 1 base of the junction unmatched.

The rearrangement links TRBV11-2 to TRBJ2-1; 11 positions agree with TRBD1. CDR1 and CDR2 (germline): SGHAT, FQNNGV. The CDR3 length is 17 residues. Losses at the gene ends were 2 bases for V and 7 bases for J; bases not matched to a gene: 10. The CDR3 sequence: CASSLKSGTGGKNEQFF. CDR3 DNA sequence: TGTGCCAGCAGCTTAAAGTCCGGGACAGGGGGAAAGAATGAGCAGTTCTTC.

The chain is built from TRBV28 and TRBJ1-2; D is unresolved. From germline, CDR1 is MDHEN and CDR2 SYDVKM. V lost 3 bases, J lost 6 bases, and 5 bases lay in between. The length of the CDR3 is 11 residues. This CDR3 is CASSFEDGYTF. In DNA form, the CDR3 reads TGTGCCAGCAGTTTTGAGGATGGCTACACCTTC.

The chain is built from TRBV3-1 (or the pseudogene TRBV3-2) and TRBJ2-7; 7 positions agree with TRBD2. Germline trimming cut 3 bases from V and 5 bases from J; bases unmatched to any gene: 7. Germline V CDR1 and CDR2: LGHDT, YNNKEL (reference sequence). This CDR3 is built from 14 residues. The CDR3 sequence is CASSQKSRGDEQYF. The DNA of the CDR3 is TGTGCCAGCAGCCAGAAAAGCCGGGGGGACGAGCAGTACTTC.

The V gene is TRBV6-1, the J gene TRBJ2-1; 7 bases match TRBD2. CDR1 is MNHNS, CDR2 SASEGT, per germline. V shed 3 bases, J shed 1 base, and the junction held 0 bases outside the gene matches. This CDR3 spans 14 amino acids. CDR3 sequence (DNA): TGTGCCAGCAGTGACGGGGGGTCCTACAATGAGCAGTTCTTC. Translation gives CASSDGGSYNEQFF.

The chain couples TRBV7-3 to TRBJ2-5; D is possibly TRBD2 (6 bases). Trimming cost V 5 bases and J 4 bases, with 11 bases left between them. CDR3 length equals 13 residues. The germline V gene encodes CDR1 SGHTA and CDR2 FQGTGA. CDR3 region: CASSPPGGETQYF. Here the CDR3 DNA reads TGTGCCAGCAGCCCGCCCGGGGGAGAGACCCAGTACTTC.

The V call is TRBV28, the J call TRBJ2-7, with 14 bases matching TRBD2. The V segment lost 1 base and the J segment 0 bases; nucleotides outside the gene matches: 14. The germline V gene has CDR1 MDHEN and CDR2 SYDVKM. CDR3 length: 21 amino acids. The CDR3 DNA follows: TGTGCCAGCAGTTTATTGTCATGGGGACTAGCGGGAGCTGGGCGCTCCTACGAGCAGTACTTC. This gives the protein CASSLLSWGLAGAGRSYEQYF.

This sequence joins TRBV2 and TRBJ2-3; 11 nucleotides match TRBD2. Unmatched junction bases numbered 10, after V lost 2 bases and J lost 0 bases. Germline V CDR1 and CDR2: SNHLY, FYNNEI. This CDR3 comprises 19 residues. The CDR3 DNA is TGTGCCAGCAGTGAATTGAGACTAGCGGGGACAACTAGCACAGATACGCAGTATTTT. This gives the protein CASSELRLAGTTSTDTQYF.

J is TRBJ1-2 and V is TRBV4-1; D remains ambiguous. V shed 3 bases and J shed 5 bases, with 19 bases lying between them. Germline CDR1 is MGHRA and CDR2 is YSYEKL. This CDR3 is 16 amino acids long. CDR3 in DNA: TGCGCCAGCAGCCAGATTTTTGGAGGAGGAATTTATGGCTACACCTTC. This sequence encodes CASSQIFGGGIYGYTF.

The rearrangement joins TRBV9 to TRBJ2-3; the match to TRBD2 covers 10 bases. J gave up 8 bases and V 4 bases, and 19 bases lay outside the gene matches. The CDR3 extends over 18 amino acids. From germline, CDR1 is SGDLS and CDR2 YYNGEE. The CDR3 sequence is CASSTFASGGAVAGTQYF. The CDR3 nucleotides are TGTGCCAGCAGCACCTTCGCGAGCGGGGGGGCCGTAGCCGGTACGCAGTATTTT.

Here the CDR3 reads CATLPVRDRGHGEAFF. The CDR3, as DNA: TGTGCCACCCTTCCTGTCCGGGACAGGGGGCATGGGGAAGCTTTCTTT. This chain links TRBV24-1 with TRBJ1-1, with 12 bases lining up with TRBD1. Germline V gives CDR1 KGHDR, CDR2 SFDVKD. There are 16 residues in the CDR3. Losses at the gene ends were 9 bases for V and 8 bases for J; bases not matched to a gene: 15.

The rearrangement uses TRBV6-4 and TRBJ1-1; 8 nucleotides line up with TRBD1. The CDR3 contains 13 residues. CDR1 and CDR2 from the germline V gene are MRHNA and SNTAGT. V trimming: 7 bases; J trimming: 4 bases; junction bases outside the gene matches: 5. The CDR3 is CASIGQGGTEAFF. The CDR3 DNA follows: TGTGCCAGCATAGGACAGGGCGGCACTGAAGCTTTCTTT.

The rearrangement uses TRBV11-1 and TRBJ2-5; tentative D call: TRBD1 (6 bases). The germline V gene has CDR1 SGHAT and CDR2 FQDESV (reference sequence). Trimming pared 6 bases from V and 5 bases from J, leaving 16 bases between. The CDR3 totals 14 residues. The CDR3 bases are TGTGCCAGCAGTTCCCGACAGGCATGGGAGACCCAGTACTTC. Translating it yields CASSSRQAWETQYF. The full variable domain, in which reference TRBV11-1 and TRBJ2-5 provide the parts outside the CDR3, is EAEVAQSPRYKITEKSQAVAFWCDPISGHATLYWYRQILGQGPELLVQFQDESVVDDSQLPKDRFSAERLKGVDSTLKIQPAELGDSAMYLCASSSRQAWETQYFGPGTRLLVL.